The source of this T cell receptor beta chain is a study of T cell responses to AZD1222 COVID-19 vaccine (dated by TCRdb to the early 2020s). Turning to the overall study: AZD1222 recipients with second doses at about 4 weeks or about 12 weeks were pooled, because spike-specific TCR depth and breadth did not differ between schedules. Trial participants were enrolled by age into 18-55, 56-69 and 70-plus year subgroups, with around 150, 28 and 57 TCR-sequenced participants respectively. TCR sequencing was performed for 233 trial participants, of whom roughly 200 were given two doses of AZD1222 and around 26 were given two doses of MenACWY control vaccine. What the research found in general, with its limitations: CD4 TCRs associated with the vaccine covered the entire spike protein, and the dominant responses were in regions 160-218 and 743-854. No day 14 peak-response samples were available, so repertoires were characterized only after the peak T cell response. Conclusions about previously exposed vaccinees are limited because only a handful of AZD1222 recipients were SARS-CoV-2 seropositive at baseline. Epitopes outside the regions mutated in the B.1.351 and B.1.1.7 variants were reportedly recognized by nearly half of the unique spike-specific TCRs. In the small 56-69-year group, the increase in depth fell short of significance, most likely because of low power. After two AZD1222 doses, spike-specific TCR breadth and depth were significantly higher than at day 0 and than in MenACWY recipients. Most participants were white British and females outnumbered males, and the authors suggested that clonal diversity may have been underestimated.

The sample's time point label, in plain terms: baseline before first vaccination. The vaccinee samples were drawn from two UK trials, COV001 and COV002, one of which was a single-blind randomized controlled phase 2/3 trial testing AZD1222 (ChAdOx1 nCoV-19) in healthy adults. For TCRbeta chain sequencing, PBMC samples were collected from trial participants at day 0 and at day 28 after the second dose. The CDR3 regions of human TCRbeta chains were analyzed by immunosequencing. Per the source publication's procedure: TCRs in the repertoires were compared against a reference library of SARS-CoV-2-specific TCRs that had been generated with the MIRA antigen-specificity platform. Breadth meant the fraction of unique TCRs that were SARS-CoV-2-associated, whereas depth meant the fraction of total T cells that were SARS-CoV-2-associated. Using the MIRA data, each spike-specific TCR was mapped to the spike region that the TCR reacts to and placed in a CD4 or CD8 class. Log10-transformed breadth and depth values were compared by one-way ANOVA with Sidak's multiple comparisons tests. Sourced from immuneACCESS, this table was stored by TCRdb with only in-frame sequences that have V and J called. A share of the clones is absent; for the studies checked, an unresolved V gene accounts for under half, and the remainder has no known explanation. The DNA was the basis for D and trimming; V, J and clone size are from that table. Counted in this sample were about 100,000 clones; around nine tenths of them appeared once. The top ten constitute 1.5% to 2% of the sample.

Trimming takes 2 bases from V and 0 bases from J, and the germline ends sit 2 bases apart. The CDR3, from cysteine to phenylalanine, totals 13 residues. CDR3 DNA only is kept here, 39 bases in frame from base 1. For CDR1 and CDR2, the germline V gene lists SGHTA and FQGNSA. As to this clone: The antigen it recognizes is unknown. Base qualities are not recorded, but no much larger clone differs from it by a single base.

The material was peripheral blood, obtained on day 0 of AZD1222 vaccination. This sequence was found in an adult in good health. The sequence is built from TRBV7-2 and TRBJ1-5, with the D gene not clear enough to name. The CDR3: CASSLNSNQPQHF. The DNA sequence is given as TGTGCCAGCAGCTTAAATAGCAATCAGCCCCAGCATTTT. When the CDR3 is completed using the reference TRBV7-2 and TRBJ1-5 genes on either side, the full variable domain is GAGVSQSPSNKVTEKGKDVELRCDPISGHTALYWYRQSLGQGLEFLIYFQGNSAPDKSGLPSDRFSAERTGGSVSTLTIQRTQQEDSAVYLCASSLNSNQPQHFGDGTRLSIL.